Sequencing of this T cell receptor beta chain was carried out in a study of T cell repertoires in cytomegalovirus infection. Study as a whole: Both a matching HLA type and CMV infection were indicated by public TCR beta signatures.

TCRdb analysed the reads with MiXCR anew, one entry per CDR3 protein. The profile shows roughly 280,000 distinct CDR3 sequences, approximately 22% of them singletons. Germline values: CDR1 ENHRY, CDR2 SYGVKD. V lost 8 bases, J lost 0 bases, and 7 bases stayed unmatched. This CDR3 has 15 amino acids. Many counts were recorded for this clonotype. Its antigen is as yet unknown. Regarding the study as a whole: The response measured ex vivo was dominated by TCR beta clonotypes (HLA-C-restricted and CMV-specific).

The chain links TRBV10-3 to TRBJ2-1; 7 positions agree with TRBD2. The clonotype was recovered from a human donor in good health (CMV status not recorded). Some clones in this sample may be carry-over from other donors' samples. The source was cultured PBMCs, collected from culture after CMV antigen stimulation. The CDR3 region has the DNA TGTGCCATCGAAGGGAGCGGGAACTCCTACAATGAGCAGTTCTTC. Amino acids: CAIEGSGNSYNEQFF.